The entry below describes one T cell receptor beta chain. What it recognizes is unknown. The data belong to a study of T cell responses to AZD1222 COVID-19 vaccine. Points from the study as a whole: Targets within unmutated variant regions were reportedly found for nearly half of spike-specific TCRs.

The CDR3 has 17 residues. Looked up from germline, CDR1 is MGHDK and CDR2 is SYGVNS. Between the trimmed V and J ends, which lost 2 bases and 2 bases, there was a span of 15 bases. Profiled with immunoSEQ multiplex PCR; TCRdb holds only in-frame clones, not every one. The repertoire consists of roughly 120,000 clones, with roughly 90% occurring once and the leading ten covering approximately 7.5%. The gene calls are TRBV25-1 and TRBJ1-4, with D unclear. The source of this sequence is an adult in good health. The material was peripheral blood, obtained on day 0 of AZD1222 vaccination. The CDR3 loop reads CASSEAAHGWTNEKLFF. For the CDR3, the DNA is TGTGCCAGCAGTGAAGCTGCCCACGGGTGGACTAATGAAAAACTGTTTTTT. Supplemented by reference TRBV25-1 and TRBJ1-4, the full variable domain reads EADIYQTPRYLVIGTGKKITLECSQTMGHDKMYWYQQDPGMELHLIHYSYGVNSTEKGDLSSESTVSRIRTEHFPLTLESARPSHTSQYLCASSEAAHGWTNEKLFFGSGTQLSVL.